These 18 T cell receptor beta chains came from one sample sequenced in a study of shared clonotypes between healthy human individuals. Profiling relied on immunoSEQ multiplex PCR, and the TCRdb table lists in-frame clones only, not all of them. Of roughly 1,500,000 clones in the sample, 98% are singletons; the top ten hold about 0.35%. Sequenced material: naive CD4+ T cells sorted from blood. The subset denotes: CD45RA+ positively selected. Receptors were obtained from a man aged 25-45 years in good health.

In its sample, this clone was seen a few times. This chain connects TRBV27 to TRBJ2-1; maybe TRBD2 (5 bases). V was cut by 5 bases and J by 4 bases, with 9 bases left in between. The CDR3 totals 13 residues. Germline lookup yields CDR1 MNHEY and CDR2 SMNVEV (reference sequence). The CDR3 here is CASSLGVYNEQFF. The DNA of the CDR3 is TGTGCCAGCAGTCTGGGAGTTTACAATGAGCAGTTCTTC.

The gene calls are TRBV6-1 and TRBJ2-1; D is possibly TRBD2 (5 bases). Germline CDR1 and CDR2: MNHNS and SASEGT. V lost 5 bases to trimming and J lost 0 bases, with 8 bases between them. The CDR3 loop spans 14 amino acids. The DNA for the CDR3 is TGTGCCAGCAGTTGGACTGGCTCCTACAATGAGCAGTTCTTC. Translation gives CASSWTGSYNEQFF.

This chain uses TRBV25-1 with TRBJ2-5; no firm D call. This CDR3 contains 14 residues. V gave up 3 bases and J gave up 5 bases, with 13 bases separating them. Germline assignment: CDR1 MGHDK and CDR2 SYGVNS. The CDR3 loop is CASSELNSFETQYF. CDR3 nucleotides: TGTGCCAGCAGTGAGCTGAATAGCTTTGAGACCCAGTACTTC.

Of note for this clone: In the same sample, other DNA sequences code for this CDR3. The CDR3 region is CASSPRLTGELFF. The CDR3, as DNA: TGTGCCAGCAGCCCTCGTTTGACCGGGGAGCTGTTTTTT. The V gene is TRBV9, the J gene TRBJ2-2; D remains unclear. The CDR3 is 13 residues long. CDR1 is SGDLS and CDR2 is YYNGEE in the germline V gene. V shed 4 bases and J shed 5 bases, with 9 bases lying between them.

The V gene is TRBV5-5, the J gene TRBJ1-2; D not certain. The CDR3 is made up of 14 amino acids. The germline V and J ends were trimmed by 4 bases and 1 base, with 11 bases remaining between them. CDR1 SGHKS and CDR2 YYEKEE come from the germline V gene (reference sequence). The CDR3 spells CASSPGAFNYGYTF. Here the CDR3 DNA reads TGTGCCAGCAGCCCAGGTGCTTTTAACTATGGCTACACCTTC.

The V gene is TRBV5-4, the J gene TRBJ2-7; 8 nucleotides align to TRBD1. The V gene's germline CDR1 is SGHNT and CDR2 YYREEE (reference sequence). Trimming took 1 base from V and 6 from J; bases not matched to a gene: 9. The CDR3 length is 15 residues. CDR3 in amino acids: CASSLRQGAGVEQYF. The CDR3 region has the DNA TGTGCCAGCAGCTTGCGGCAGGGGGCTGGGGTCGAGCAGTACTTC.

The rearrangement joins TRBV28 to TRBJ2-7; 10 nucleotides align to TRBD2. This CDR3 spans 14 amino acids. The germline CDR1 and CDR2 sequences are MDHEN and SYDVKM. J gave up 3 bases and V 2 bases, and 1 base lay outside the gene matches. The CDR3 region has the DNA TGTGCCAGCAGTTTAGGACTAGCGGTCTACGAGCAGTACTTC. Its translation is CASSLGLAVYEQYF.

V and J are TRBV2 and TRBJ2-1; 8 bases are a match to TRBD2. This CDR3 spans 14 amino acids. The J segment lost 6 bases and the V segment lost 7 bases, leaving 8 bases of the junction unmatched. Germline CDR1 and CDR2: SNHLY and FYNNEI. The CDR3 sequence: CASNAVAGTNEQFF. In nucleotides, the CDR3 is TGTGCCAGCAACGCCGTAGCGGGGACCAATGAGCAGTTCTTC.

The CDR3 region has the DNA TGTGCCACCAGTAATTGGGGCCTCGGGGAGCTGTTTTTT. Amino acids: CATSNWGLGELFF. The chain combines TRBV15 with TRBJ2-2, with D perhaps TRBD1 (5 bases). Germline-derived CDR1 and CDR2 are LNHNV and YYDKDF (reference sequence). V was cut by 6 bases and J by 7 bases, with 12 bases left in between. The CDR3 totals 13 residues.

V and J are TRBV11-2 and TRBJ2-5, with 7 bases fitting TRBD2. Germline V gene sequence: CDR1 SGHAT, CDR2 FQNNGV. The junction had 7 bases not matched to a gene; V was cut back by 1 base and J by 5 bases. The CDR3 sequence is 15 residues long. CDR3 sequence reads: CASSLVGGSRETQYF. In DNA form, the CDR3 reads TGTGCCAGCAGCTTAGTCGGCGGGAGTAGGGAGACCCAGTACTTC.

The J gene is TRBJ1-1, the V gene TRBV2; perhaps TRBD1 as D (5 bases). From germline, CDR1 is SNHLY and CDR2 FYNNEI. The V end lost 8 bases, the J end lost 3 bases, and 16 bases lay between the germline ends. The CDR3 extends over 14 amino acids. CDR3 sequence (DNA): TGTGCCAGCTGCAGGGTGGGAGGTGACACTGAAGCTTTCTTT. It is translated as CASCRVGGDTEAFF.

The genes are TRBV5-1 and TRBJ1-3, with D possibly being TRBD1 (5 bases). The V end lost 5 bases, the J end lost 0 bases, and 15 bases lay between the germline ends. CDR3 length: 16 residues. CDR1 is SGHRS and CDR2 is YFSETQ in the germline V gene. The DNA of the CDR3 is TGCGCCAGCAGGGGGGATACCGGGAGCTCTGGAAACACCATATATTTT. It translates to CASRGDTGSSGNTIYF. Using reference TRBV5-1 and TRBJ1-3 for the parts outside the CDR3, the full variable domain is KAGVTQTPRYLIKTRGQQVTLSCSPISGHRSVSWYQQTPGQGLQFLFEYFSETQRNKGNFPGRFSGRQFSNSRSEMNVSTLELGDSALYLCASRGDTGSSGNTIYFGEGSWLTVV.

The chain has TRBV4-2 and TRBJ1-3; 8 bases agree with TRBD1. The CDR3 contains 17 residues. Losses at the gene ends were 2 bases for V and 0 bases for J; bases not matched to a gene: 6. Germline CDR1 reads LGHNA; CDR2 reads YNFKEQ. CDR3 coding DNA: TGTGCCAGCAGCCAATTTCAGGGGGCGATCTCTGGAAACACCATATATTTT. Protein sequence: CASSQFQGAISGNTIYF.

The gene calls are TRBV5-4 and TRBJ2-7, with D tentatively TRBD2 (5 bases). Trimming removed 2 bases at V and 1 base at J, with 13 bases between. From germline, CDR1 is SGHNT and CDR2 YYREEE (reference sequence). The CDR3 extends over 15 amino acids. CDR3 nucleotide sequence: TGTGCCAGCAGCTTTTCGGGGATACATTCCTACGAGCAGTACTTC. It is translated as CASSFSGIHSYEQYF.

The rearrangement links TRBV5-1 to TRBJ2-1; TRBD2 aligns across 7 bases. Germline CDR1 reads SGHRS; CDR2 reads YFSETQ. With V trimmed by 0 bases and J by 0 bases, 6 bases remained unmatched. This CDR3 contains 17 residues. The CDR3 nucleotides are TGCGCCAGCAGCTTGGGTATGGGGAGGGCCTCCTACAATGAGCAGTTCTTC. Translation gives CASSLGMGRASYNEQFF.

The V call is TRBV5-4, the J call TRBJ2-1; 9 bases match TRBD2. Germline lookup yields CDR1 SGHNT and CDR2 YYREEE (reference sequence). V gave up 0 bases and J gave up 6 bases; unmatched junction bases: 7. This CDR3 is built from 16 residues. The CDR3 is CASSLEGGRAVNEQFF. The CDR3 coding sequence is TGTGCCAGCAGCTTGGAAGGCGGGAGGGCTGTCAATGAGCAGTTCTTC. Full variable domain (outside the CDR3, taken from reference TRBV5-4 and TRBJ2-1): ETGVTQSPTHLIKTRGQQVTLRCSSQSGHNTVSWYQQALGQGPQFIFQYYREEENGRGNFPPRFSGLQFPNYSSELNVNALELDDSALYLCASSLEGGRAVNEQFFGPGTRLTVL.

This chain links TRBV2 with TRBJ2-1; 8 bases fit TRBD2. V lost 8 bases to trimming and J lost 5 bases; unmatched junction nucleotides: 11. The CDR3 totals 15 residues. Germline CDR1 SNHLY, CDR2 FYNNEI. The CDR3 DNA sequence: TGTGCCAGCGCCCCCCCGGGACTAGGCCACAATGAGCAGTTCTTC. This translates into CASAPPGLGHNEQFF.

The genes are TRBV29-1 and TRBJ2-3; a weak D match, TRBD2 (6 bases). Trimming removed 3 bases at V and 4 bases at J, with 11 bases between. The CDR3 has 13 residues. From germline, CDR1 is SQVTM and CDR2 ANQGSEA. The CDR3 DNA reads TGCAGCGTTGATGCCGGGAGATCAGATACGCAGTATTTT. The encoded protein is CSVDAGRSDTQYF.